The next 16 T cell receptor beta chains were all read from a single sample in a study of Ad26.COV2.S vaccination and SARS-CoV-2 variants. The table came from immunoSEQ multiplex PCR; TCRdb's copy has only in-frame clones and leaves some out. Altogether 6,500 to 7,000 clones are present, about four fifths being singletons, with the ten largest covering roughly 30%. Sequences were derived from peripheral blood, sampled after recovery from COVID-19. The receptors originated from a human donor who had recovered from COVID-19.

The chain uses TRBV28 and TRBJ2-5; possibly TRBD2 for D (6 bases). The ends were cut back, 5 bases at V and 3 bases at J, with 22 bases in the middle. The CDR3 totals 17 residues. Germline V gene data show CDR1 as MDHEN and CDR2 as SYDVKM. CDR3 protein: CASSPPLGSWGEETQYF. The CDR3 DNA reads TGTGCCAGCAGTCCCCCCCTAGGGTCTTGGGGGGAAGAGACCCAGTACTTC.

The V call is TRBV5-1, the J call TRBJ1-4, with D possibly matching TRBD1 (6 bases). Trimming removed 5 bases at V and 8 bases at J, with 13 bases between. CDR1 is SGHRS and CDR2 is YFSETQ in the germline V gene. The CDR3 runs to 13 residues. For the CDR3, the DNA is TGCGCCAGCAGACACGGACAGAGCGAAAAACTGTTTTTT. This sequence encodes CASRHGQSEKLFF.

The chain has TRBV5-1 and TRBJ2-1, with 10 bases aligning to TRBD2. Germline loops: CDR1 SGHRS, CDR2 YFSETQ. The CDR3 has 19 residues. V gave up 1 base and J gave up 0 bases; unmatched junction bases: 10. The CDR3 spells CASSLSSSGSLSSYNEQFF. CDR3 nucleotides: TGCGCCAGCAGCTTGAGTTCTAGCGGGAGCCTCAGCTCCTACAATGAGCAGTTCTTC.

V is TRBV14 and J is TRBJ2-5; 8 nucleotides line up with TRBD2. Per germline, CDR1 SGHDN and CDR2 FVKESK. The CDR3 length is 14 residues. Trimming cost V 4 bases and J 6 bases; bases outside gene matches: 7. CDR3 in amino acids: CASSPGTRDQTQYF. As DNA, the CDR3 is TGTGCCAGCAGCCCAGGGACTAGGGATCAGACCCAGTACTTC.

This clone was observed a single time. The J gene is TRBJ1-2, the V gene TRBV5-4; no definite D call. V lost 5 bases to trimming and J lost 4 bases, with 12 bases between them. CDR3 length: 13 residues. Germline CDR1 SGHNT, CDR2 YYREEE (reference sequence). Written as DNA, the CDR3 is TGTGCCAGCAGTCGAGACTCCATCTATGGCTACACCTTC. As protein: CASSRDSIYGYTF.

In nucleotides, the CDR3 is TGTGCTAGTGGTCCCGGGGTATCTGGGCAAAACACTGAAGCTTTCTTT. Its translation: CASGPGVSGQNTEAFF. The chain recombines TRBV12-5 with TRBJ1-1, with D unresolved. The CDR3 is 16 residues long. The germline V gene has CDR1 LGHNT and CDR2 FRNRAP. V shed 5 bases and J shed 2 bases, with 18 bases lying between them.

The rearrangement joins TRBV3-1 (or the pseudogene TRBV3-2) to TRBJ2-7; D is ambiguous. This CDR3 region has 12 residues. V gave up 1 base and J gave up 7 bases, with 8 bases separating them. Germline V CDR1 and CDR2: LGHDT, YNNKEL (reference sequence). The CDR3 here is CASSQAFGEQYF. In DNA form, the CDR3 reads TGTGCCAGCAGCCAAGCCTTTGGGGAGCAGTACTTC.

CDR3 sequence reads: CASSPSGQEETQYF. The CDR3 nucleotides are TGTGCCAGCAGCCCCTCGGGTCAGGAAGAGACCCAGTACTTC. The chain combines TRBV9 with TRBJ2-5; no reliable D call. The CDR3 runs 14 residues. CDR1 and CDR2 (germline): SGDLS, YYNGEE. Trimming pared 4 bases from V and 3 bases from J, leaving 13 bases between.

The rearrangement uses TRBV7-8 and TRBJ1-3; no reliable D call. Germline V gene sequence: CDR1 SGHVS, CDR2 FQNEAQ. V lost 3 bases and J lost 3, with 18 bases in between. The CDR3 covers 17 residues. The CDR3 loop reads CASSFQALLGGGNTIYF. CDR3 sequence (DNA): TGTGCCAGCAGCTTCCAAGCCCTGCTGGGTGGTGGAAACACCATATATTTT. Based on the CDR3 plus reference TRBV7-8 and TRBJ1-3, the full variable domain is GAGVSQSPRYKVAKRGQDVALRCDPISGHVSLFWYQQALGQGPEFLTYFQNEAQLDKSGLPSDRFFAERPEGSVSTLKIQRTQQEDSAVYLCASSFQALLGGGNTIYFGEGSWLTVV.

The chain recombines TRBV2 with TRBJ1-6, with D perhaps matching TRBD1 (5 bases). Trimming shortened V by 5 bases and J by 7 bases, and 12 bases separated the two germline ends. Germline loops: CDR1 SNHLY, CDR2 FYNNEI. The CDR3 length is 14 residues. CDR3 in amino acids: CASSTGLRNSPLHF. The CDR3, as DNA: TGTGCCAGCAGTACGGGACTGAGGAATTCACCCCTCCACTTT.

There are a few counts of this clone. V and J are TRBV5-5 and TRBJ1-5, with D tentatively TRBD1 (5 bases). The CDR3 has 15 amino acids. V was trimmed by 5 bases and J by 2 bases, leaving 14 bases between them. Germline V gives CDR1 SGHKS, CDR2 YYEKEE (reference sequence). Written as DNA, the CDR3 is TGTGCCAGCAGTCACAGGTTGGGAGGCAATCAGCCCCAGCATTTT. This gives the protein CASSHRLGGNQPQHF.

The V call is TRBV10-3, the J call TRBJ2-1, with D possibly being TRBD1 or TRBD2 (5 bases each). The CDR3 contains 14 residues. Germline V gives CDR1 ENHRY, CDR2 SYGVKD. V shed 2 bases and J shed 5 bases, with 10 bases lying between them. Here the CDR3 DNA reads TGTGCCATCAGTGAGCGGGACGGGGACAATGAGCAGTTCTTC. It is translated as CAISERDGDNEQFF.

This clone was found a few times. The V call is TRBV16, the J call TRBJ1-2; D is perhaps TRBD1 (5 bases). V shed 2 bases and J shed 4 bases, with 11 bases lying between them. The length of the CDR3 is 14 residues. Germline-derived CDR1 and CDR2 are KGHSY and FQNENV. DNA for the CDR3: TGTGCCAGCAGCCAAGGGACTGTGACCTATGGCTACACCTTC. Translated, it gives CASSQGTVTYGYTF.

Only one count was recorded for this clone. The rearrangement links TRBV5-1 to TRBJ2-1, with TRBD2 matching over 10 bases. Germline V gene sequence: CDR1 SGHRS, CDR2 YFSETQ. V was clipped by 0 bases and J by 9 bases; unmatched bases: 6. The CDR3 totals 15 residues. The CDR3 loop is CASSLEAGGPAEQFF. The CDR3, as DNA: TGCGCCAGCAGCTTGGAAGCGGGGGGGCCTGCTGAGCAGTTCTTC.

This chain connects TRBV3-1 (or the pseudogene TRBV3-2) to TRBJ2-6, with D unclear. V lost 3 bases and J 3 bases, leaving 9 bases between the germline ends. The length of the CDR3 is 15 residues. CDR1 LGHDT and CDR2 YNNKEL come from the germline V gene (reference sequence). DNA for the CDR3: TGTGCCAGCAGCCAGGTCGGTTTTGGGGCCAACGTCCTGACTTTC. This encodes CASSQVGFGANVLTF.

The gene calls are TRBV7-9 and TRBJ2-2; D may match TRBD1 or TRBD2 (6 bases each). The CDR3 loop spans 17 amino acids. V gave up 7 bases and J gave up 1 base, with 19 bases separating them. Germline V lookup: CDR1 SEHNR, CDR2 FQNEAQ (reference sequence). DNA of the CDR3: TGTGCCAGCAACCTCCCCTCGGGGGCGGTGAACACCGGGGAGCTGTTTTTT. It specifies CASNLPSGAVNTGELFF.